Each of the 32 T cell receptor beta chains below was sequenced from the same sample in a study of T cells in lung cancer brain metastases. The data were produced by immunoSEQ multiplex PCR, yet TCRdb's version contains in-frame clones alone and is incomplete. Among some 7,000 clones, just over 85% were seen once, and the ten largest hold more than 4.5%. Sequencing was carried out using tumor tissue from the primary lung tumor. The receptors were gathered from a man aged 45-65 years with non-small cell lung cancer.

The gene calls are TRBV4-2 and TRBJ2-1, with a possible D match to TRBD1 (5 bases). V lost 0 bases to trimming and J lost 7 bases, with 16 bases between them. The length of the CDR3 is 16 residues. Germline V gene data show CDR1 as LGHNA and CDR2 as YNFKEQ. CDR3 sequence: CASSQDFLAGSNEQFF. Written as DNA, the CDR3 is TGTGCCAGCAGCCAAGATTTTTTGGCAGGGTCGAATGAGCAGTTCTTC.

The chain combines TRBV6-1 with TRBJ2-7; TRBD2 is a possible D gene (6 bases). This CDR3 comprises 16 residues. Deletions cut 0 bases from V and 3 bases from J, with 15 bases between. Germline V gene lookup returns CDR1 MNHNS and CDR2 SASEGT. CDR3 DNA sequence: TGTGCCAGCAGTGAAGCCTCCCGCGGGGCGGTCTACGAGCAGTACTTC. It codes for CASSEASRGAVYEQYF.

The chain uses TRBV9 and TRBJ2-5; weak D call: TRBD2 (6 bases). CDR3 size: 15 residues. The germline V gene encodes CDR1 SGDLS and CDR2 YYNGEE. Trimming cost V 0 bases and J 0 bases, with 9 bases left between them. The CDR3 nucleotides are TGTGCCAGCAGCGTAGGTGGGAGGTACCAAGAGACCCAGTACTTC. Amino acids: CASSVGGRYQETQYF.

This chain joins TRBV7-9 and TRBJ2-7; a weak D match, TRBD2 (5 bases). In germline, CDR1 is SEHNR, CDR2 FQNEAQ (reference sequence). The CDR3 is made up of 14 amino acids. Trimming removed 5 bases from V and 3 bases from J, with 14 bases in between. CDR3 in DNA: TGTGCCAGCAGCCTAGGACTTTCCGTCTACGAGCAGTACTTC. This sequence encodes CASSLGLSVYEQYF.

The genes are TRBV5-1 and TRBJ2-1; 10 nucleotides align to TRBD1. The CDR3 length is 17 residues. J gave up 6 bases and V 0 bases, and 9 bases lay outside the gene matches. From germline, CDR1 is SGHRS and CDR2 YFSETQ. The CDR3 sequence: CASSLVSSGQGRNEQFF. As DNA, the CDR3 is TGCGCCAGCAGCTTGGTGTCTTCGGGACAGGGGCGCAATGAGCAGTTCTTC.

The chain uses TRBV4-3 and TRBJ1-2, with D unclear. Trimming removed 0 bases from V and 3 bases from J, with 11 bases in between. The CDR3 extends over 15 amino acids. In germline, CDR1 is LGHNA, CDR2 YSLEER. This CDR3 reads CASSQERGSHYGYTF. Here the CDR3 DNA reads TGCGCCAGCAGCCAAGAACGTGGTTCCCACTATGGCTACACCTTC.

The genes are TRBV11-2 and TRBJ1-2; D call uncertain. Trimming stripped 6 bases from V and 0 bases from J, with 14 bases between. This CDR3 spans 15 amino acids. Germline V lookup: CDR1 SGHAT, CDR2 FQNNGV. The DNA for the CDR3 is TGTGCCAGCAGGGGTGGAGCTAACGCTAACTATGGCTACACCTTC. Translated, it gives CASRGGANANYGYTF.

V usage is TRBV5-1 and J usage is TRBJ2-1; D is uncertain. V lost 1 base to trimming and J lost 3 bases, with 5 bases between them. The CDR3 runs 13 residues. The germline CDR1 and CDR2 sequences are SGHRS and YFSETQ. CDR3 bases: TGCGCCAGCAGCTTGACAGACTACAATGAGCAGTTCTTC. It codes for CASSLTDYNEQFF.

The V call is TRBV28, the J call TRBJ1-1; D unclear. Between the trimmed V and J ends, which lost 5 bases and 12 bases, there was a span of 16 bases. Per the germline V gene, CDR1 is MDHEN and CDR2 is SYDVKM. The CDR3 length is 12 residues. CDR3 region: CASSALAVKTFF. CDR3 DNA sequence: TGTGCCAGCAGTGCCTTAGCGGTAAAGACTTTCTTT.

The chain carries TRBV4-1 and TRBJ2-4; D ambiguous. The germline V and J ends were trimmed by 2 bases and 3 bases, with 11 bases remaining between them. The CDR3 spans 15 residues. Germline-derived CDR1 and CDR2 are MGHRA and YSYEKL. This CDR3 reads CASSQFAFSKNIQYF. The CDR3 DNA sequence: TGCGCCAGCAGCCAATTCGCCTTTAGCAAAAACATTCAGTACTTC.

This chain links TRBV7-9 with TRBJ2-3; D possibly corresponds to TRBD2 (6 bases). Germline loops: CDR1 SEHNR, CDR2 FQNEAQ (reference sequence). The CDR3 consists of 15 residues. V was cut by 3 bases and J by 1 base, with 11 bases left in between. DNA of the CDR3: TGTGCCAGCAGCTTCTCCGGGGGTGGCACAGATACGCAGTATTTT. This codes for CASSFSGGGTDTQYF.

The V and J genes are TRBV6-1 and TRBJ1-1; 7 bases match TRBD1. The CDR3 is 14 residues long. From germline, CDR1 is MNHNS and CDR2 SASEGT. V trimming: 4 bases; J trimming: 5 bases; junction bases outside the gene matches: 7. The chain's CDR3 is CASSVGGRNTEAFF. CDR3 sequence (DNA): TGTGCCAGCAGTGTAGGGGGCCGGAATACTGAAGCTTTCTTT.

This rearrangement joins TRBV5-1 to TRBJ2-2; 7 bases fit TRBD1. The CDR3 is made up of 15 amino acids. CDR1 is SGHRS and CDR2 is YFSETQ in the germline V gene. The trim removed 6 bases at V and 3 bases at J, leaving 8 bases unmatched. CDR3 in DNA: TGCGCCAGCACTTTACAGGGGCGAGACACCGGGGAGCTGTTTTTT. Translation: CASTLQGRDTGELFF.

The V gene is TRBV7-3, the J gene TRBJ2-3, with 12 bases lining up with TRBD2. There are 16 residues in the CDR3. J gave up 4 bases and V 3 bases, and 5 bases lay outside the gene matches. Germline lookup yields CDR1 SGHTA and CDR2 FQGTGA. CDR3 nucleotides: TGTGCCAGCAGCTTGACTAGCGGGGGTCGCGCAGATACGCAGTATTTT. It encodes CASSLTSGGRADTQYF.

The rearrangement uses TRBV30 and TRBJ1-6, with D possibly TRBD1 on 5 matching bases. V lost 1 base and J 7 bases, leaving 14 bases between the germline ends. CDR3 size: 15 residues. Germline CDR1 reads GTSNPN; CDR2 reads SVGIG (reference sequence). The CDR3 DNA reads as TGTGCCTGGAGTGGTACAGGCGGTCGGAATTCACCCCTCCACTTT. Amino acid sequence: CAWSGTGGRNSPLHF.

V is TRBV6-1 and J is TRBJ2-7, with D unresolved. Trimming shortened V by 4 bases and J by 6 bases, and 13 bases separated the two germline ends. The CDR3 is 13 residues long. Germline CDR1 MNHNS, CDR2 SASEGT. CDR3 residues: CASSGIGILEQYF. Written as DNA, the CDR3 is TGTGCCAGCAGTGGTATTGGTATACTCGAGCAGTACTTC.

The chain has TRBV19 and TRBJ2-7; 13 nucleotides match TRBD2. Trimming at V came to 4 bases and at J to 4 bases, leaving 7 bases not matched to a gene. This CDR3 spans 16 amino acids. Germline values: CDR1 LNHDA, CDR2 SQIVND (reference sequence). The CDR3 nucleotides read TGTGCCAGTAGTACCAGGACTAGCGGGGGTCTTTACGAGCAGTACTTC. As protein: CASSTRTSGGLYEQYF.

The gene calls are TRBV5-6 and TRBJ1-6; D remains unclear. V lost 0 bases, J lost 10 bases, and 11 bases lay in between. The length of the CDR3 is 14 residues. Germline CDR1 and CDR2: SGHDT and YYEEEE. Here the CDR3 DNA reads TGTGCCAGCAGCTTGGATGCAGGCCGCTCACCCCTCCACTTT. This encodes CASSLDAGRSPLHF.

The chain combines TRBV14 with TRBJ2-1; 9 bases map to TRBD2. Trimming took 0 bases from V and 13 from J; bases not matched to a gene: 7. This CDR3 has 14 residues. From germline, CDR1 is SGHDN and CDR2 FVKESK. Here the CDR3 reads CASSQEHAGGLQFF. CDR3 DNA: TGTGCCAGCAGCCAAGAGCATGCGGGGGGGCTACAGTTCTTC.

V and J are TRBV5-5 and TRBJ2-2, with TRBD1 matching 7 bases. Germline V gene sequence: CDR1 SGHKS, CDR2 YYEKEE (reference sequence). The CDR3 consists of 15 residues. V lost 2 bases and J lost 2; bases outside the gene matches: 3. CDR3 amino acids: CASSFGTVNTGELFF. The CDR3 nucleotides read TGTGCCAGCAGCTTCGGGACAGTTAACACCGGGGAGCTGTTTTTT.

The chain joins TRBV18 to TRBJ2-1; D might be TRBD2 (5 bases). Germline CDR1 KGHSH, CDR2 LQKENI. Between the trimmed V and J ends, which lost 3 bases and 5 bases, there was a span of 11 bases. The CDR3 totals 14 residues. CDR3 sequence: CASSPVEGNNEQFF. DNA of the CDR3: TGTGCCAGCTCACCCGTTGAGGGAAACAATGAGCAGTTCTTC.

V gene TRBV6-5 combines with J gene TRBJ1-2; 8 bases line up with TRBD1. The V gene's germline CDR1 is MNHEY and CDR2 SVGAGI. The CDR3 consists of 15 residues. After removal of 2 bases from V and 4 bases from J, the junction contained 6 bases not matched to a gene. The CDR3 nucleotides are TGTGCCAGCAGTTACGGGGGGCAGGGGGCCTATGGCTACACCTTC. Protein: CASSYGGQGAYGYTF.

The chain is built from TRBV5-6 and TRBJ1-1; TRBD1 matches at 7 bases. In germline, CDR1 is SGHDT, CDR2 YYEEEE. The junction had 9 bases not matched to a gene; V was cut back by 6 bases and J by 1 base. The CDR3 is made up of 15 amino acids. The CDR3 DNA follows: TGTGCCAGCACCAAAAAGGGGACAGCGAACACTGAAGCTTTCTTT. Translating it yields CASTKKGTANTEAFF.

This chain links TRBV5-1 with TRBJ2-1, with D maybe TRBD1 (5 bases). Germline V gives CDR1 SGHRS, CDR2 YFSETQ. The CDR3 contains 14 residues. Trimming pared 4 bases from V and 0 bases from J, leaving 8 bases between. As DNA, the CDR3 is TGCGCCAGCAGCCCCAGGGTCTCCTACAATGAGCAGTTCTTC. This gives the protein CASSPRVSYNEQFF.

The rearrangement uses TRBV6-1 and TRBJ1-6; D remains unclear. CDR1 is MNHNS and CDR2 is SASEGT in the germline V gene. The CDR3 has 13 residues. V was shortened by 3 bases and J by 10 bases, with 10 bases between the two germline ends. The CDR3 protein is CASSDVSGSPLHF. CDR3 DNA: TGTGCCAGCAGTGATGTTTCGGGGTCACCCCTCCACTTT.

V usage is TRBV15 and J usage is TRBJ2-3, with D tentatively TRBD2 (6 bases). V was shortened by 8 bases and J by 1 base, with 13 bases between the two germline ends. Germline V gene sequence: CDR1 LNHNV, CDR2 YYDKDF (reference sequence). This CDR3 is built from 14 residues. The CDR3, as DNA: TGTGCCACCGGGTTAGCGGCACGCACAGATACGCAGTATTTT. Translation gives CATGLAARTDTQYF.

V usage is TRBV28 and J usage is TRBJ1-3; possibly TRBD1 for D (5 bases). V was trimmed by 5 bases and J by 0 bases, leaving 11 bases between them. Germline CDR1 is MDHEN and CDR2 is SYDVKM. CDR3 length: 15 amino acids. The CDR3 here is CASSPPGTSGNTIYF. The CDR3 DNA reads TGTGCCAGCAGTCCCCCGGGGACCTCTGGAAACACCATATATTTT.

The CDR3 is CASSQDRASTDTQYF. Written as DNA, the CDR3 is TGCGCCAGCAGCCAAGATAGGGCTAGCACAGATACGCAGTATTTT. V and J are TRBV4-3 and TRBJ2-3; no clear D. There are 15 residues in the CDR3. V dropped 0 bases and J dropped 0 bases, with 7 bases sitting between them. Germline CDR1 reads LGHNA; CDR2 reads YSLEER.

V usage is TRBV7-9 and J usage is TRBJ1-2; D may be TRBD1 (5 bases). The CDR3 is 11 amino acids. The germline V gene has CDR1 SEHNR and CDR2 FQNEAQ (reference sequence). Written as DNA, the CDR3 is TGTGTCAGTAGTCTCGGACACCTCTACACCTTC. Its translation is CVSSLGHLYTF. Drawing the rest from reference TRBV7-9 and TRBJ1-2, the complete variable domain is DTGVSQNPRHKITKRGQNVTFRCDPISEHNRLYWYRQTLGQGPEFLTYFQNEAQLEKSRLLSDRFSAERPKGSFSTLEIQRTEQGDSAMYLCVSSLGHLYTFGSGTRLTVV.

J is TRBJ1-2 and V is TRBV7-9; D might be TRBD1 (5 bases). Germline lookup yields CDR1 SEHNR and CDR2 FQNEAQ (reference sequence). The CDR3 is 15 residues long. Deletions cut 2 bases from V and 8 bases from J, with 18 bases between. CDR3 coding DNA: TGTGCCAGCAGCTTACCCCGAACGGGGGGATTAGGCTACACCTTC. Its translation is CASSLPRTGGLGYTF.

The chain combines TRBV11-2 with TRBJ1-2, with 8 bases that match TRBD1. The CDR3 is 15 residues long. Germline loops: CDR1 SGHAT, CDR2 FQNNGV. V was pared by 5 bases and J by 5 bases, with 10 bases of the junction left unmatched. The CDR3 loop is CASSVGGTGHYGYTF. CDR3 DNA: TGTGCCAGCAGCGTAGGAGGGACAGGACATTATGGCTACACCTTC.

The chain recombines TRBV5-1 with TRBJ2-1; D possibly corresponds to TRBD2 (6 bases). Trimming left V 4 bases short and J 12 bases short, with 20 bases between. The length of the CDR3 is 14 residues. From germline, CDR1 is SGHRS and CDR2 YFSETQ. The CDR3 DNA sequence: TGCGCCAGCAGCCCCGGGACTCCTAGGGACTTGCAGTTCTTC. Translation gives CASSPGTPRDLQFF.